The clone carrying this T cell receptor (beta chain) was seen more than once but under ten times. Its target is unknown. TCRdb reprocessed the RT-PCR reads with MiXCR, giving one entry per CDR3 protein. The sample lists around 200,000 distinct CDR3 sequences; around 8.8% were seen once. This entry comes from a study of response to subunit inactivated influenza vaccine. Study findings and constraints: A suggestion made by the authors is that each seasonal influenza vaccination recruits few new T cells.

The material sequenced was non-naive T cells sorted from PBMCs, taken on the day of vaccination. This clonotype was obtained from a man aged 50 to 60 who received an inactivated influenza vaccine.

Here the CDR3 DNA reads TGCGCCAGCAGCACCGGGACTAGCGGGGCCCTCTCCTACGAGCAGTACTTC. This codes for CASSTGTSGALSYEQYF. The rearrangement uses TRBV5-1 and TRBJ2-7; 13 bases are shared with TRBD2. The germline gives CDR1 SGHRS, CDR2 YFSETQ. The CDR3 is 17 residues long. With 4 bases clipped from V and 0 bases from J, the junction kept 7 bases outside the gene matches. Based on the CDR3 plus reference TRBV5-1 and TRBJ2-7, the full variable domain is KAGVTQTPRYLIKTRGQQVTLSCSPISGHRSVSWYQQTPGQGLQFLFEYFSETQRNKGNFPGRFSGRQFSNSRSEMNVSTLELGDSALYLCASSTGTSGALSYEQYFGPGTRLTVT.